This TCR beta chain appears in the sequencing data of a study of T cell repertoires in cytomegalovirus infection. Overall study findings and caveats: HLA-C-restricted, CMV-specific TCR beta clonotypes were dominant ex vivo. People with CMV and the relevant HLA were identified by cumulative public TCR beta family frequency.

Trimming removed 5 bases from V and 8 bases from J; junction bases left unmatched: 10. CDR1 and CDR2 from the germline V gene are SGHNT and YYREEE (reference sequence). The CDR3 contains 14 residues. TCRdb redid the calling of the reads with MiXCR, one entry per CDR3 protein. The sample holds roughly 310,000 distinct CDR3 sequences; approximately 32% are singletons and the top ten take around 20%. With respect to this clonotype: Its specificity is unknown.

The material was cultured PBMCs, obtained from culture after CMV antigen stimulation. The chain is built from TRBV5-4 and TRBJ2-1, with TRBD2 matching over 7 bases. The source is a human donor in good health (CMV status not recorded). Some clones in this sample may be carry-over from other donors' samples. CDR3 bases: TGTGCCAGCAGTCAGCGGGGCCTGGGGGATGAGCAGTTCTTC. Protein product: CASSQRGLGDEQFF.